One and the same sample provided the 31 T cell receptor beta chains below, sequenced in a study of technical replicates of blood from a handful of donors. Measured with immunoSEQ multiplex PCR; TCRdb has only the in-frame clones, and not every one. The data hold tens of thousands of clones, with roughly 96% observed a single time. The sequenced sample consisted of T cells isolated from PBMCs. The receptor set was obtained from a human donor in good health.

The chain has TRBV14 and TRBJ1-1, with D unresolved. The germline gives CDR1 SGHDN, CDR2 FVKESK. The CDR3 length is 14 residues. Trimming pared 0 bases from V and 2 bases from J, leaving 7 bases between. CDR3 residues: CASSQESHNTEAFF. The CDR3 DNA reads TGTGCCAGCAGCCAAGAGAGCCACAACACTGAAGCTTTCTTT.

The chain recombines TRBV19 with TRBJ2-1, with 8 bases matching TRBD2. The CDR3 totals 16 residues. Trimming at V came to 8 bases and at J to 6 bases, leaving 15 bases not matched to a gene. Germline CDR1 and CDR2: LNHDA and SQIVND (reference sequence). The CDR3 loop reads CASSIVAGGGSNEQFF. The CDR3 DNA sequence: TGTGCCAGTTCCATAGTCGCGGGGGGCGGGTCCAATGAGCAGTTCTTC.

This clone was found once. V is TRBV6-1 and J is TRBJ2-7; D not certain. The CDR3 has 15 residues. The germline V gene encodes CDR1 MNHNS and CDR2 SASEGT. V lost 4 bases to trimming and J lost 4 bases, with 17 bases between them. CDR3 DNA sequence: TGTGCCAGCAGTGCCATCGGGTCAAAATTGTACGAGCAGTACTTC. Translating gives CASSAIGSKLYEQYF.

This clone was seen a single time. CDR3 in DNA: TGTGCCAGCAGCTTGGGCCGGGACAGGGTTCTGACTAATGAAAAACTGTTTTTT. Its protein product is CASSLGRDRVLTNEKLFF. The chain uses TRBV5-5 and TRBJ1-4; 9 nucleotides match TRBD1. The V segment lost 0 bases and the J segment 2 bases; nucleotides outside the gene matches: 8. Germline V CDR1 and CDR2: SGHKS, YYEKEE (reference sequence). The length of the CDR3 is 18 residues.

V gene TRBV29-1 combines with J gene TRBJ2-7; a weak D match, TRBD1 (6 bases). Germline CDR1 is SQVTM and CDR2 is ANQGSEA. The CDR3 is 12 residues long. Trimming took off 3 bases at V and 2 bases at J, with 8 bases between the two ends. The DNA for the CDR3 is TGCAGCGTTGAGCAGGGGCCCTACGAGCAGTACTTC. Residues: CSVEQGPYEQYF.

The rearrangement uses TRBV12-2 and TRBJ2-7; the table's D call of TRBD2 was not tested on the DNA. TRBV12-2 is a known pseudogene. The CDR3 length is 16 residues. The CDR3 sequence: CASRLGQILAGYEQYF. DNA of the CDR3: TGTGCAAGTCGCTTAGGTCAGATACTAGCGGGGTACGAGCAGTACTTC.

The chain employs TRBV4-1 and TRBJ2-7; D unclear. Trimming left V 1 base short and J 7 bases short, with 11 bases between. The CDR3 loop spans 13 amino acids. Germline V gives CDR1 MGHRA, CDR2 YSYEKL. The CDR3 nucleotides read TGCGCCAGCAGCCAAGTGGGCGCCCGTGAGCAGTACTTC. Its translation: CASSQVGAREQYF.

The chain combines TRBV4-2 with TRBJ1-6; a weak D match, TRBD1 (6 bases). V was cut by 1 base and J by 7 bases, with 14 bases left in between. The germline V gene has CDR1 LGHNA and CDR2 YNFKEQ. The CDR3 extends over 16 amino acids. CDR3 sequence (DNA): TGTGCCAGCAGCCAAGGGCCGGACAGAATCAATTCACCCCTCCACTTT. Translation gives CASSQGPDRINSPLHF.

V is TRBV27 and J is TRBJ2-7; TRBD2 might be the D (5 bases). Germline loops: CDR1 MNHEY, CDR2 SMNVEV (reference sequence). The germline V and J ends were trimmed by 6 bases and 12 bases, with 12 bases remaining between them. There are 10 residues in the CDR3. CDR3 coding DNA: TGTGCCAGCAGCGGGGTGTATACGTACTTC. It yields the protein CASSGVYTYF.

V usage is TRBV6-6 and J usage is TRBJ1-2; maybe TRBD1 (6 bases). V gave up 0 bases and J gave up 6 bases, with 14 bases separating them. CDR3 length: 15 residues. Germline CDR1 is MNHNY and CDR2 is SVGAGI (reference sequence). The CDR3 coding sequence is TGTGCCAGCAGTTACTCGATGGGGGGGGCGGATGGCTACACCTTC. Its protein is CASSYSMGGADGYTF.

This CDR3 is CACTGAEEKLFF. DNA for the CDR3: TGTGCCTGTACAGGGGCGGAAGAAAAACTGTTTTTT. The chain employs TRBV30 and TRBJ1-4; TRBD1 agrees at 7 bases. The junction had 6 bases not matched to a gene; V was cut back by 6 bases and J by 8 bases. The CDR3 loop spans 12 amino acids. Germline V lookup: CDR1 GTSNPN, CDR2 SVGIG (reference sequence).

The chain uses TRBV28 and TRBJ1-4; D is ambiguous. The CDR3 length is 13 residues. Trimming shortened V by 3 bases and J by 7 bases, and 9 bases separated the two germline ends. The germline V gene has CDR1 MDHEN and CDR2 SYDVKM. CDR3 loop: CASSFLRIEKLFF. The CDR3 region has the DNA TGTGCCAGCAGTTTTTTGCGTATTGAAAAACTGTTTTTT.

The V call is TRBV6-5, the J call TRBJ2-4, with 9 bases identical to TRBD1. Germline V gene sequence: CDR1 MNHEY, CDR2 SVGAGI. The CDR3 has 14 amino acids. Unmatched junction bases numbered 7, after V lost 5 bases and J lost 8 bases. The CDR3 DNA is TGTGCCAGCAGTCACCGGGACAGGGAGGACATTCAGTACTTC. Its translation is CASSHRDREDIQYF.

The gene calls are TRBV13 and TRBJ2-2; D is perhaps TRBD2 (6 bases). This CDR3 has 14 residues. Per germline, CDR1 PRHDT and CDR2 FYEKMQ (reference sequence). The V and J ends lost 5 bases and 5 bases respectively, with 12 bases between them. CDR3 protein: CASSLRGGTGELFF. In DNA, the CDR3 is TGTGCCAGCAGCCTAAGGGGAGGAACCGGGGAGCTGTTTTTT. The full variable domain, rest sourced from reference TRBV13 and TRBJ2-2, is AAGVIQSPRHLIKEKRETATLKCYPIPRHDTVYWYQQGPGQDPQFLISFYEKMQSDKGSIPDRFSAQQFSDYHSELNMSSLELGDSALYFCASSLRGGTGELFFGEGSRLTVL.

The V call is TRBV28, the J call TRBJ1-2, with 8 bases identical to TRBD1. The ends lost 6 bases at V and 2 bases at J; junction bases unmatched: 5. This CDR3 is 14 amino acids long. Germline V lookup: CDR1 MDHEN, CDR2 SYDVKM. The CDR3 DNA is TGTGCCAGCAGATGGGCAGGGGGCAACTATGGCTACACCTTC. Translation: CASRWAGGNYGYTF.

This sequence joins TRBV7-9 and TRBJ1-2, with D unclear. Germline V CDR1 and CDR2: SEHNR, FQNEAQ (reference sequence). The length of the CDR3 is 15 residues. V was cut by 3 bases and J by 0 bases, with 11 bases left in between. CDR3 sequence reads: CASSFLHSSNYGYTF. In nucleotides, the CDR3 is TGTGCCAGCAGCTTTCTTCACAGTTCTAACTATGGCTACACCTTC.

V is TRBV4-1 and J is TRBJ2-3; no clear D gene. The V end was cut by 2 bases, the J end by 1 base, with 10 bases between. Germline CDR1 and CDR2: MGHRA and YSYEKL. CDR3 size: 15 residues. The DNA for the CDR3 is TGCGCCAGCAGCCAAAAGACCGGAGGCACAGATACGCAGTATTTT. This sequence encodes CASSQKTGGTDTQYF.

This chain links TRBV5-4 with TRBJ2-7; 8 positions match TRBD2. CDR3 size: 14 residues. Trimming removed 4 bases from V and 5 bases from J; junction bases left unmatched: 8. Per the germline V gene, CDR1 is SGHNT and CDR2 is YYREEE (reference sequence). The CDR3: CASSTRTSSHEQYF. DNA of the CDR3: TGTGCCAGCAGCACTCGGACTAGCTCGCACGAGCAGTACTTC.

The V and J genes are TRBV11-3 and TRBJ2-7, with 7 bases aligning to TRBD2. V was pared by 4 bases and J by 6 bases, with 9 bases of the junction left unmatched. There are 14 residues in the CDR3. The germline V gene encodes CDR1 SGHNT and CDR2 YENEEA. The CDR3 nucleotides are TGTGCCAGCAGCTACTGGGGGGGTGGCGGCGAGCAGTACTTC. Protein sequence: CASSYWGGGGEQYF.

Points on this clone: An end of the junction differs from the germline gene, which may be a read error. V and J are TRBV10-1 and TRBJ1-1, with 9 bases aligning to TRBD1. The CDR3 is made up of 13 amino acids. Germline assignment: CDR1 WNHNN and CDR2 SYGVQD (reference sequence). Here the CDR3 reads CASRDRGNAEAFF. In DNA, the CDR3 is TGCGCCAGCAGAGACAGGGGGAACGCTGAAGCTTTCTTT.

This clone showed up just once. V usage is TRBV2 and J usage is TRBJ1-5; D perhaps matches TRBD1 (5 bases). Trimming took off 3 bases at V and 7 bases at J, with 19 bases between the two ends. The germline CDR1 and CDR2 sequences are SNHLY and FYNNEI. The CDR3 loop spans 16 amino acids. CDR3 loop: CASSETVGLKDQPQHF. Here the CDR3 DNA reads TGTGCCAGCAGTGAGACTGTGGGGCTGAAGGACCAGCCCCAGCATTTT.

This chain connects TRBV11-2 to TRBJ1-1; D perhaps matches TRBD1 (6 bases). V lost 5 bases, J lost 5 bases, and 15 bases lay in between. Germline V CDR1 and CDR2: SGHAT, FQNNGV. There are 14 residues in the CDR3. The CDR3 coding sequence is TGTGCCAGCAGCCCACAGGGCTCGGGGACTGAAGCTTTCTTT. Amino acid sequence: CASSPQGSGTEAFF.

The rearrangement joins TRBV5-8 to TRBJ2-7; 8 bases agree with TRBD1. In germline, CDR1 is SGHTS, CDR2 YDEGEE. This CDR3 comprises 16 residues. V lost 4 bases and J lost 2; bases outside the gene matches: 11. DNA of the CDR3: TGTGCCAGCAGCCACAACCAGGGGGCGCACACCTACGAGCAGTACTTC. This gives the protein CASSHNQGAHTYEQYF. Drawing the rest from reference TRBV5-8 and TRBJ2-7, the complete variable domain is EAGVTQSPTHLIKTRGQQATLRCSPISGHTSVYWYQQALGLGLQFLLWYDEGEERNRGNFPPRFSGRQFPNYSSELNVNALELEDSALYLCASSHNQGAHTYEQYFGPGTRLTVT.

The V gene is TRBV5-1, the J gene TRBJ1-5, with 7 bases matching TRBD1. This CDR3 region has 13 residues. The V gene end was trimmed by 9 bases and the J gene end by 5 bases; junction bases not matched to a gene: 8. Germline assignment: CDR1 SGHRS and CDR2 YFSETQ. The CDR3 coding sequence is TGCGCCACCGCGACAGGGAAGGATCAGCCCCAGCATTTT. Protein sequence: CATATGKDQPQHF.

V usage is TRBV7-8 and J usage is TRBJ2-7; TRBD2 matches 7 bases. Germline V lookup: CDR1 SGHVS, CDR2 FQNEAQ. Trimming removed 5 bases from V and 1 base from J; junction bases left unmatched: 8. The CDR3 spans 15 residues. Here the CDR3 DNA reads TGTGCCAGCAGCAGCTCTGGAGCGGGGTCCTACGAGCAGTACTTC. It translates to CASSSSGAGSYEQYF.

This clone was observed once. Here the CDR3 reads CASSRGSWNTEAFF. CDR3 sequence (DNA): TGTGCCAGCTCACGCGGTAGTTGGAACACTGAAGCTTTCTTT. The chain carries TRBV18 and TRBJ1-1; unclear D gene. The CDR3 length is 14 residues. Germline values: CDR1 KGHSH, CDR2 LQKENI. V lost 4 bases and J 1 base, leaving 10 bases between the germline ends.

This clone was recorded once. This sequence joins TRBV28 and TRBJ2-3; 11 bases align to TRBD1. CDR3 length: 17 residues. Trimming cost V 5 bases and J 0 bases; bases outside gene matches: 7. Germline assignment: CDR1 MDHEN and CDR2 SYDVKM. The CDR3 spells CASSPGTGGTSTDTQYF. CDR3 sequence (DNA): TGTGCCAGCAGTCCCGGGACAGGGGGTACCAGCACAGATACGCAGTATTTT.

A single count supports this clone. J is TRBJ2-1 and V is TRBV11-2; weak D call: TRBD1 (6 bases). CDR1 is SGHAT, CDR2 FQNNGV, per germline. V gave up 5 bases and J gave up 2 bases, with 13 bases separating them. The CDR3 contains 15 residues. The CDR3 sequence: CASSPDRRPYNEQFF. The CDR3, as DNA: TGTGCCAGCAGCCCCGACAGGCGTCCCTACAATGAGCAGTTCTTC.

V and J are TRBV2 and TRBJ2-5; D is undetermined. The CDR3 is 14 amino acids. The ends were cut back, 4 bases at V and 1 base at J, with 10 bases in the middle. Germline CDR1 is SNHLY and CDR2 is FYNNEI. The CDR3 loop reads CASSGHLFQETQYF. CDR3 DNA: TGTGCCAGCAGTGGACACCTCTTCCAAGAGACCCAGTACTTC.

The rearrangement joins TRBV21-1 to TRBJ1-3; the listed D gene, TRBD1, was not tested against the DNA. TRBV21-1 is deemed a pseudogene. The CDR3 contains 12 residues. The CDR3 sequence: CASKGVGNTIYF. The CDR3 region has the DNA TGTGCCAGCAAGGGGGTAGGAAACACCATATATTTT.

The chain employs TRBV27 and TRBJ1-5; no firm D call. Trimming pared 8 bases from V and 5 bases from J, leaving 19 bases between. From germline, CDR1 is MNHEY and CDR2 SMNVEV (reference sequence). The CDR3 totals 15 residues. The CDR3 spells CASHSPREPDQPQHF. CDR3 sequence (DNA): TGTGCCAGCCATTCTCCGAGGGAGCCGGATCAGCCCCAGCATTTT.